The 29 T cell receptor beta chains below come from one sample, sequenced in a study of blood T cell repertoires in COVID-19 (dated by TCRdb to 2018 to 2021). The protocol used for the library was the immunoSEQ multiplex PCR assay. TCRdb took this table from immuneACCESS and kept in-frame rearrangements with V and J called. Such tables lack part of the clones; where checked against another copy, unresolved V genes explain under half of the gap, and the rest is unexplained. The sample includes roughly 190,000 clones, with under 90% observed a single time. The top ten constitute less than 20% of the sample. Specimen: peripheral blood. All receptors come from a human donor in a cohort sampled during active COVID-19.

CDR3 loop: CASSLAGSSGAQETQYF. CDR3 DNA sequence: TGCGCCAGCAGCTTGGCCGGGTCTAGCGGGGCCCAAGAGACCCAGTACTTC. V gene TRBV5-1 combines with J gene TRBJ2-5, with 9 nucleotides matching TRBD2. Germline CDR1 and CDR2: SGHRS and YFSETQ. This CDR3 has 17 residues. The V gene end was trimmed by 0 bases and the J gene end by 1 base; junction bases not matched to a gene: 7.

The chain carries TRBV19 and TRBJ2-2; D call uncertain. Germline assignment: CDR1 LNHDA and CDR2 SQIVND (reference sequence). The V gene lost 6 bases and the J gene lost 8 bases, with 7 bases spanning the gap. There are 11 residues in the CDR3. The CDR3 sequence is CASRQWGELFF. Here the CDR3 DNA reads TGTGCCAGTAGGCAGTGGGGGGAGCTGTTTTTT.

This rearrangement joins TRBV2 to TRBJ1-5; D gene uncertain. The CDR3 runs to 14 residues. Germline CDR1 SNHLY, CDR2 FYNNEI. V was shortened by 8 bases and J by 3 bases, with 14 bases between the two germline ends. The CDR3 DNA follows: TGTGCCAGCTCCACGGGAAACCCCAATCAGCCCCAGCATTTT. As protein: CASSTGNPNQPQHF.

The chain recombines TRBV2 with TRBJ2-7, with 11 bases fitting TRBD2. This CDR3 is built from 15 residues. With 6 bases clipped from V and 1 base from J, the junction kept 5 bases outside the gene matches. Germline CDR1 and CDR2: SNHLY and FYNNEI. The DNA for the CDR3 is TGTGCCAGCAGCGTAGCGGGAGGGGATTCCTACGAGCAGTACTTC. Amino acid sequence: CASSVAGGDSYEQYF.

The chain uses TRBV5-5 and TRBJ2-5; no clear D gene. The length of the CDR3 is 14 residues. Trimming left V 1 base short and J 1 base short, with 8 bases between. Germline lookup yields CDR1 SGHKS and CDR2 YYEKEE (reference sequence). CDR3 nucleotide sequence: TGTGCCAGCAGCTTGACAGAACCCCAAGAGACCCAGTACTTC. Encoded protein: CASSLTEPQETQYF.

This clone was picked up a small number of times. J is TRBJ1-1 and V is TRBV6-5; D is perhaps TRBD1 (5 bases). Trimming removed 5 bases from V and 0 bases from J, with 13 bases in between. Per the germline V gene, CDR1 is MNHEY and CDR2 is SVGAGI. The CDR3 sequence is 15 residues long. The CDR3 is CASSPRQFMNTEAFF. The CDR3 DNA sequence: TGTGCCAGCAGTCCCCGACAGTTCATGAACACTGAAGCTTTCTTT.

V is TRBV14 and J is TRBJ2-3, with TRBD2 matching over 7 bases. Unmatched junction bases numbered 4, after V lost 3 bases and J lost 4 bases. Germline CDR1 is SGHDN and CDR2 is FVKESK. This CDR3 has 14 residues. The CDR3 loop reads CASSQGGPPDTQYF. The CDR3 DNA follows: TGTGCCAGCAGCCAGGGAGGGCCACCAGATACGCAGTATTTT.

In its sample, this clone was seen a few times. CDR3 DNA: TGTGCCAGCAGGGGCAGGGATGAGCTCTATGGCTACACCTTC. Amino acid sequence: CASRGRDELYGYTF. The chain joins TRBV7-9 to TRBJ1-2; D possibly corresponds to TRBD1 (5 bases). This CDR3 has 14 residues. Germline V gene data show CDR1 as SEHNR and CDR2 as FQNEAQ (reference sequence). Between the trimmed V and J ends, which lost 6 bases and 4 bases, there was a span of 15 bases.

This CDR3 reads CATTRGGTSAEAFF. CDR3 nucleotide sequence: TGTGCCACCACAAGGGGGGGGACGAGTGCTGAAGCTTTCTTT. This chain connects TRBV28 to TRBJ1-1, with D possibly being TRBD1 (6 bases). CDR3 length: 14 amino acids. Looked up from germline, CDR1 is MDHEN and CDR2 is SYDVKM. V was shortened by 10 bases and J by 6 bases, with 21 bases between the two germline ends.

This chain joins TRBV9 and TRBJ1-2, with 9 positions matching TRBD1. J lost 7 bases, V lost 3 bases, and 16 bases had no gene match. This CDR3 spans 17 amino acids. Germline CDR1 is SGDLS and CDR2 is YYNGEE. CDR3 residues: CASSATGGGFLPGGYTF. CDR3 in DNA: TGTGCCAGCAGCGCAACAGGGGGCGGATTTCTACCGGGTGGCTACACCTTC.

The chain links TRBV19 to TRBJ2-3; 7 positions match TRBD1. The V gene end was trimmed by 4 bases and the J gene end by 3 bases; junction bases not matched to a gene: 13. The germline CDR1 and CDR2 sequences are LNHDA and SQIVND (reference sequence). This CDR3 spans 17 amino acids. The CDR3 loop is CASSKTTGYRVTDTQYF. The CDR3 nucleotides are TGTGCCAGTAGTAAGACGACAGGGTATAGGGTGACAGATACGCAGTATTTT.

The CDR3 sequence is CASSPGLAGLETQYF. The CDR3 DNA reads TGTGCCAGCAGCCCGGGACTAGCGGGATTGGAGACCCAGTACTTC. This chain connects TRBV7-2 to TRBJ2-5; TRBD2 matches at 13 bases. The CDR3 length is 15 residues. Trimming removed 5 bases from V and 5 bases from J; junction bases left unmatched: 5. CDR1 and CDR2 from the germline V gene are SGHTA and FQGNSA.

The chain carries TRBV28 and TRBJ2-1; D gene uncertain. Germline values: CDR1 MDHEN, CDR2 SYDVKM. The CDR3 totals 14 residues. V dropped 6 bases and J dropped 3 bases, with 12 bases sitting between them. The CDR3 DNA reads TGTGCCAGCAGGCCCCCCCCAGGCTACAATGAGCAGTTCTTC. Its protein product is CASRPPPGYNEQFF. The whole variable domain, filled in from reference TRBV28 and TRBJ2-1, reads DVKVTQSSRYLVKRTGEKVFLECVQDMDHENMFWYRQDPGLGLRLIYFSYDVKMKEKGDIPEGYSVSREKKERFSLILESASTNQTSMYLCASRPPPGYNEQFFGPGTRLTVL.

The chain links TRBV29-1 to TRBJ1-2; no clear D. The V gene's germline CDR1 is SQVTM and CDR2 ANQGSEA. Between the trimmed V and J ends, which lost 2 bases and 5 bases, there was a span of 6 bases. The CDR3 contains 11 residues. CDR3 in DNA: TGCAGCGTTGAATCGGGTTATGGCTACACCTTC. Translation: CSVESGYGYTF. Together with reference TRBV29-1 and TRBJ1-2, the CDR3 gives the full variable domain: SAVISQKPSRDICQRGTSLTIQCQVDSQVTMMFWYRQQPGQSLTLIATANQGSEATYESGFVIDKFPISRPNLTFSTLTVSNMSPEDSSIYLCSVESGYGYTFGSGTRLTVV.

This chain connects TRBV28 to TRBJ1-5, with D hard to call. The length of the CDR3 is 13 residues. Per germline, CDR1 MDHEN and CDR2 SYDVKM. Trimming pared 6 bases from V and 2 bases from J, leaving 8 bases between. CDR3 bases: TGTGCCAGCAGCAACAGAGGCAATCAGCCCCAGCATTTT. Its protein product is CASSNRGNQPQHF.

The chain has TRBV20-1 and TRBJ1-5; the D is unclear. V gave up 3 bases and J gave up 3 bases, with 3 bases separating them. The CDR3 has 11 residues. The V gene's germline CDR1 is DFQATT and CDR2 SNEGSKA (reference sequence). CDR3 protein: CSASYNQPQHF. CDR3 coding DNA: TGCAGTGCTAGCTACAATCAGCCCCAGCATTTT.

V is TRBV5-1 and J is TRBJ1-6, with D possibly matching TRBD1 (6 bases). V lost 4 bases and J 7 bases, leaving 15 bases between the germline ends. There are 15 residues in the CDR3. Germline assignment: CDR1 SGHRS and CDR2 YFSETQ. This chain's CDR3 is CASSPNIGQNSPLHF. CDR3 nucleotide sequence: TGCGCCAGCAGCCCAAATATTGGACAGAATTCACCCCTCCACTTT.

The chain links TRBV5-1 to TRBJ1-1; 7 bases fit TRBD1. CDR1 is SGHRS, CDR2 YFSETQ, per germline. The CDR3 is made up of 16 amino acids. V lost 3 bases to trimming and J lost 4 bases; unmatched junction nucleotides: 12. Here the CDR3 DNA reads TGCGCCAGCAGCTACGACAGGGCCGAACGGGGCACTGAAGCTTTCTTT. As protein: CASSYDRAERGTEAFF.

The J gene is TRBJ1-6, the V gene TRBV5-5; a possible D gene is TRBD1 (5 bases). V was cut by 2 bases and J by 7 bases, with 10 bases left in between. The CDR3 totals 14 residues. CDR1 and CDR2 (germline): SGHKS, YYEKEE (reference sequence). The CDR3 sequence is CASSFWDLNSPLHF. The CDR3 DNA follows: TGTGCCAGCAGCTTCTGGGACTTAAATTCACCCCTCCACTTT.

This clone has a single count. The CDR3 spells CASSSSSGRAAYNEQFF. The CDR3, as DNA: TGTGCCAGTAGTTCCTCTAGCGGGAGGGCCGCGTATAATGAGCAGTTCTTC. The chain uses TRBV19 and TRBJ2-1, with 12 positions matching TRBD2. CDR1 and CDR2 (germline): LNHDA, SQIVND (reference sequence). With 5 bases clipped from V and 7 bases from J, the junction kept 12 bases outside the gene matches. There are 17 residues in the CDR3.

This clone showed up just once. The chain uses TRBV19 and TRBJ2-1; TRBD2 matches 9 bases. Germline loops: CDR1 LNHDA, CDR2 SQIVND (reference sequence). The CDR3 covers 15 residues. Trimming took 3 bases from V and 3 from J; bases not matched to a gene: 3. The CDR3 spells CASSMVAGVYNEQFF. Written as DNA, the CDR3 is TGTGCCAGTAGTATGGTAGCGGGAGTCTACAATGAGCAGTTCTTC.

V is TRBV30 and J is TRBJ1-6, with D maybe TRBD1 (6 bases). There are 17 residues in the CDR3. Germline V gene sequence: CDR1 GTSNPN, CDR2 SVGIG (reference sequence). Trimming left V 3 bases short and J 5 bases short, with 20 bases between. Here the CDR3 reads CAWSVRKQGRHNSPLHF. The CDR3, as DNA: TGTGCCTGGAGCGTTAGGAAACAGGGACGGCATAATTCACCCCTCCACTTT.

The J gene is TRBJ1-5, the V gene TRBV19, with 8 nucleotides matching TRBD1. The J segment lost 4 bases and the V segment lost 5 bases, leaving 4 bases of the junction unmatched. CDR1 is LNHDA, CDR2 SQIVND, per germline (reference sequence). The CDR3 loop spans 14 amino acids. The CDR3 region is CASSRQGINQPQHF. CDR3 nucleotides: TGTGCCAGTAGTCGACAGGGGATAAATCAGCCCCAGCATTTT.

The chain carries TRBV3-1 (or the pseudogene TRBV3-2) and TRBJ1-6; D uncertain. V gave up 3 bases and J gave up 10 bases, with 7 bases separating them. The CDR3 has 12 amino acids. Germline V gene data show CDR1 as LGHDT and CDR2 as YNNKEL (reference sequence). The DNA for the CDR3 is TGTGCCAGCAGCCAGGGCGAGTCACCCCTCCACTTT. Translating it yields CASSQGESPLHF.

The chain employs TRBV6-6 and TRBJ1-2, with 9 bases that match TRBD1. CDR3 length: 18 amino acids. J was trimmed by 5 bases and V by 5 bases; bases with no gene match: 18. Germline assignment: CDR1 MNHNY and CDR2 SVGAGI (reference sequence). CDR3 loop: CASSHILTGTGIRYGYTF. The CDR3 DNA follows: TGTGCCAGCAGTCATATATTAACCGGGACAGGGATTCGGTATGGCTACACCTTC.

The chain has TRBV7-2 and TRBJ2-7; no reliable D call. Germline CDR1 and CDR2: SGHTA and FQGNSA. V was clipped by 0 bases and J by 6 bases, with 9 bases between them. CDR3 size: 13 residues. CDR3 nucleotides: TGTGCCAGCAGCTTAGCCCCTTTCTCCGAGCAGTACTTC. Translating gives CASSLAPFSEQYF.

This chain joins TRBV28 and TRBJ1-1; D might be TRBD1 (6 bases). The V and J ends lost 11 bases and 3 bases respectively, with 13 bases between them. The CDR3 consists of 12 residues. The germline gives CDR1 MDHEN, CDR2 SYDVKM. CDR3 sequence (DNA): TGTGCCGTCAGGGGTTGGGACACTGAAGCTTTCTTT. This sequence encodes CAVRGWDTEAFF.

V and J are TRBV18 and TRBJ2-3, with D maybe TRBD1 (6 bases). V was cut by 3 bases and J by 2 bases, with 12 bases left in between. This CDR3 spans 15 amino acids. Germline CDR1 and CDR2: KGHSH and LQKENI. CDR3 protein: CASSPLGAPTDTQYF. As DNA, the CDR3 is TGTGCCAGCTCACCTTTGGGGGCGCCCACAGATACGCAGTATTTT.

The chain couples TRBV5-1 to TRBJ2-7; 10 bases agree with TRBD1. The V gene end was trimmed by 3 bases and the J gene end by 6 bases; junction bases not matched to a gene: 12. CDR3 length: 16 residues. Germline V gene sequence: CDR1 SGHRS, CDR2 YFSETQ. The CDR3 sequence: CASSSFSGTGAVEQYF. CDR3 nucleotide sequence: TGCGCCAGCAGCTCATTCTCCGGGACAGGGGCGGTCGAGCAGTACTTC.